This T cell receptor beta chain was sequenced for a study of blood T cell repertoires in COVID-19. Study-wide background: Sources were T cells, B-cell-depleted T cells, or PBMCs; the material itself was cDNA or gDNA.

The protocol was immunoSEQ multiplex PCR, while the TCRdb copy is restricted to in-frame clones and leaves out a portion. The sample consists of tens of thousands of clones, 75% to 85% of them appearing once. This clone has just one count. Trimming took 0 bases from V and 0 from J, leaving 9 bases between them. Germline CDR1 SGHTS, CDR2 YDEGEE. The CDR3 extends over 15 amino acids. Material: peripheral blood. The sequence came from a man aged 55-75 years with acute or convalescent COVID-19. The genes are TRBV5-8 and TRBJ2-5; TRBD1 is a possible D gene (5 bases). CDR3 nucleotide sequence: TGTGCCAGCAGCTTGGGCAGGGCGTACCAAGAGACCCAGTACTTC. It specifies CASSLGRAYQETQYF.